This T cell receptor beta chain came from a study of early stage breast cancer tumors. Study overall: Samples were sequenced at about 10-fold average coverage.

Each sample had two DNA replicates, roughly 0.5 ug blood or around 1.5 ug tissue. Here immunoSEQ multiplex PCR was the method, and the copy in TCRdb shows in-frame clones only, minus some. Altogether about 58,000 clones are present, roughly 80% being singletons, with the ten largest covering 3.4%. Study-wide results and caveats: Enriched TCRB sequences shared across patients were mostly commonly generated sequences. Unsorted bulk genomic DNA sequencing lacked pairing and functional marker data.

In its sample, this clone was seen a few times. Its antigen is unidentified. Trimming took off 3 bases at V and 3 bases at J, with 11 bases between the two ends. Germline-derived CDR1 and CDR2 are KGHSH and LQKENI. This CDR3 contains 14 residues. This TCR was recovered from a person aged 30 to 40 with breast cancer. The V gene is TRBV18, the J gene TRBJ1-2; the D gene is possibly TRBD1 (5 bases). The sequenced sample consisted of blood. This CDR3 is CASSPREGYYGYTF. CDR3 DNA sequence: TGTGCCAGCTCACCCCGGGAGGGGTACTATGGCTACACCTTC.